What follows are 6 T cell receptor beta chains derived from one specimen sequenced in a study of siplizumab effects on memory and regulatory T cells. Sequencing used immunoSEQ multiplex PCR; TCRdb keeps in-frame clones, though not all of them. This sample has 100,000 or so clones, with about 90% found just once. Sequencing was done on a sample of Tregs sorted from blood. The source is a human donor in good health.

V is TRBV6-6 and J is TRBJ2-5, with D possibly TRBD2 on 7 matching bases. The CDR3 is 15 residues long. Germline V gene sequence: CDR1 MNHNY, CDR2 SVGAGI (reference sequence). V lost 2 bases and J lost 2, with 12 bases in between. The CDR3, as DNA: TGTGCCAGCAGTTACCGGGCGGGGGCACAAGAGACCCAGTACTTC. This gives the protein CASSYRAGAQETQYF.

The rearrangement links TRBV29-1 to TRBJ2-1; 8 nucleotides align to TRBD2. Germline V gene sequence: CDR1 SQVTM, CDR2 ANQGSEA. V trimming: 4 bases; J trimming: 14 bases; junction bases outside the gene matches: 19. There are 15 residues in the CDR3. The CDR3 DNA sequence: TGCAGCGTTGGGAACCGACTAGCGAGACGTTTAGTGGAGTTCTTC. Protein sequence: CSVGNRLARRLVEFF.

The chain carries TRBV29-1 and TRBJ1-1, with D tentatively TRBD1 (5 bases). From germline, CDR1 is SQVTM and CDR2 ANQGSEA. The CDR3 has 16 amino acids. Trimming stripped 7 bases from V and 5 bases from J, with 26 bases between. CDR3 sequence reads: CSALNSPGGGTTEAFF. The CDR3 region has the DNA TGCAGCGCGTTAAATAGCCCCGGGGGGGGGACGACTGAAGCTTTCTTT.

The CDR3 DNA follows: TGTGCCATCAGTGCCGGGACTCTGCCCCTCTACGAGCAGTACTTC. Translating it yields CAISAGTLPLYEQYF. The chain joins TRBV10-3 to TRBJ2-7; possible D gene TRBD2, 6 bases. The CDR3 length is 15 residues. V lost 4 bases to trimming and J lost 3 bases, with 16 bases between them. The germline CDR1 and CDR2 sequences are ENHRY and SYGVKD.

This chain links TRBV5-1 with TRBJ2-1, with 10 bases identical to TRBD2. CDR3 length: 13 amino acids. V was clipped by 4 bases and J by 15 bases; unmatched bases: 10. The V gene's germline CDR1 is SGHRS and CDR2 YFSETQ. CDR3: CASSPRTSGEGFF. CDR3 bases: TGCGCCAGCAGCCCGCGGACTAGCGGAGAGGGGTTCTTC.

The DNA of the CDR3 is TGTGCCAGCAGCAAGAAACCTAGCGCCCTTGCAGATACGCAGTATTTT. Translation gives CASSKKPSALADTQYF. V usage is TRBV5-6 and J usage is TRBJ2-3, with D maybe TRBD2 (6 bases). Looked up from germline, CDR1 is SGHDT and CDR2 is YYEEEE. The CDR3 spans 16 residues. V lost 4 bases and J lost 4, with 19 bases in between.